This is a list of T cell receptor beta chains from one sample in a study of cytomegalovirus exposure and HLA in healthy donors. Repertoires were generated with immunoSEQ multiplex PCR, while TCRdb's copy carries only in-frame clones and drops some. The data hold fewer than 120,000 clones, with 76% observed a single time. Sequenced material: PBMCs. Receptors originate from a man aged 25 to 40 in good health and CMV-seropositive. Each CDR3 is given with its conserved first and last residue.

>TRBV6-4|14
CASRRSSLNTEAFF
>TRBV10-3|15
CAISESGRDTGELFF
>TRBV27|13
CASNLQGAGEQYF
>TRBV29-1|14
CSVEVTGTGYGYTF
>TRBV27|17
CASSRQGALLSYNEQFF
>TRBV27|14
CASRWGGGTDTQYF
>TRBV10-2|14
CASSPRGGRDTQYF
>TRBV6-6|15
CASLTPGVGTGELFF
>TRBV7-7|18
CASSLDWVAGRNTGELFF
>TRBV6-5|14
CASTPGTGDRAQYF
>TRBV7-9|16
CASSLAPASGSGEQYF
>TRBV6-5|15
CASSPKPSGGANQYF
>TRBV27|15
CASSIRTGGTDTQYF
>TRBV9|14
CASSESGGTRGYTF
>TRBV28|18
CASSPGTAIHSGANVLTF
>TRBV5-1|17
CASSGGALLTLYNEQFF
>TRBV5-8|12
CASSRPGETQYF
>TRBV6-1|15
CASSVTSGGAGTQYF
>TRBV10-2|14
CASSPTQLRVELFF
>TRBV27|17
CASSLRAGGGGYYGYTF
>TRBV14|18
CASSQSALGGPYQETQYF
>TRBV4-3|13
CASSKIYTGELFF
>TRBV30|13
CAWKQGGGTEAFF
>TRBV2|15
CASSEGPGAPYEQYF
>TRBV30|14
CAWSVQVRYYEQYF
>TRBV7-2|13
CASSLVEEEKLFF
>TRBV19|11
CASRRGEKLFF
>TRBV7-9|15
CASSLIVLRNTEAFF
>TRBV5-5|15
CASSFLGQGLYGYTF
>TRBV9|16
CASSPRGDTSTDTQYF
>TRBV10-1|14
CASSEPSGGDEQFF
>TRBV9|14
CASSGPGSSDEQYF
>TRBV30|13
CAWSVQSGETQYF
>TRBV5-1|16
CASSLAGTGGAETQYF
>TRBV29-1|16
CSVDHFQGPSNYGYTF
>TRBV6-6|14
CASSVTGGNTEAFF